The rows below give T cell receptor beta chains drawn from one sample of a study of blood T cell repertoires in COVID-19. Sequenced by immunoSEQ multiplex PCR; TCRdb stores in-frame clones only, minus some. The sample shows a few hundred thousand clones, around 83% of them seen only once. What was sequenced was PBMCs or T cells enriched from blood (not recorded which). The receptors originated from a woman aged 50 to 60 who had recovered from COVID-19. The CDR3 runs from the conserved cysteine through the conserved F or W. The order of the fields is clone size, D gene, J gene, V gene, CDR3 DNA, CDR3 protein. The D gene is left open where the match is weak. Expanded clones are given a class, and other clones once, few, many or no size at all.

>NA|TRBD2|TRBJ2-3|TRBV4-2
TGTGCCAGCAGCCAAGACCCTAGCGGAGGCGCCGGCACAGATACGCAGTATTTT
CASSQDPSGGAGTDTQYF
>NA|TRBD1|TRBJ1-5|TRBV30
TGTGCCTGGAGTGGGGACAGAAGCAATCAGCCCCAGCATTTT
CAWSGDRSNQPQHF
>NA|TRBD1|TRBJ1-4|TRBV9
TGTGCCAGCAGCGGGGGGACAGCCAGAACTGAAAAACTGTTTTTT
CASSGGTARTEKLFF
>NA|TRBD1|TRBJ1-1|TRBV27
TGTGCCAGCAATACAGGGGTGGGGAACACTGAAGCTTTCTTT
CASNTGVGNTEAFF
>few|NA|TRBJ1-1|TRBV18
TGTGCCAGCTCACCACCTCGGTCAGGGCTGTCCACTGAAGCTTTCTTT
CASSPPRSGLSTEAFF
>NA|NA|TRBJ1-1|TRBV5-3
TGTGCCCGGTCGGACACTGAAGCTTTCTTT
CARSDTEAFF
>NA|NA|TRBJ2-1|TRBV6-2/TRBV6-3
TGTGCCAGCAGTTCGAGTATTTCTTTGGCGGACAATGAGCAGTTCTTC
CASSSSISLADNEQFF
>once|NA|TRBJ2-3|TRBV2
TGTGCCAGCAGTGTGGCTAGCGGCACAGATACGCAGTATTTT
CASSVASGTDTQYF
>NA|NA|TRBJ2-3|TRBV5-4
TGTGCCAGCAGCTTGGGGCCCCTCGTCCCAGATACGCAGTATTTT
CASSLGPLVPDTQYF
>NA|TRBD1|TRBJ1-2|TRBV19
TGTGCCAGTAGTATGGGACAGGGTGTAAACTATGGCTACACCTTC
CASSMGQGVNYGYTF
>NA|NA|TRBJ1-5|TRBV19
TGTGCCAGTAGTATGCTAACGACAGGTAATCAGCCCCAGCATTTT
CASSMLTTGNQPQHF
>NA|NA|TRBJ1-1|TRBV5-1
TGCGCCAGCAGTCCCGACGGGGTTAACACTGAAGCTTTCTTT
CASSPDGVNTEAFF
>NA|TRBD2|TRBJ2-1|TRBV9
TGTGCCAGCAGCGTAGGACTAGCGGGCGAGCAGTTCTTC
CASSVGLAGEQFF
>NA|NA|TRBJ1-1|TRBV30
TGTGCCTGGAGTGTACTAGGTGGGTTTGGGAGAGCTTTCTTT
CAWSVLGGFGRAFF
>NA|TRBD1|TRBJ2-3|TRBV14
TGTGCCAGCAGCCAAGATTGGCGGGACAGGACAGATACGCAGTATTTT
CASSQDWRDRTDTQYF
>NA|NA|TRBJ2-7|TRBV6-5
TGTGCCAGCAGTACGTGGGGGTGGGGGCCCCACGAGCAGTACTTC
CASSTWGWGPHEQYF
>NA|NA|TRBJ2-3|TRBV6-6
TGTGCCAGCAGCCATGGGGGGACAGATACGCAGTATTTT
CASSHGGTDTQYF
>NA|TRBD2|TRBJ2-5|TRBV30
TGTGCCTGGAGTTCACATCGGACTAGTTGGCAAGAGACCCAGTACTTC
CAWSSHRTSWQETQYF